These 6 T cell receptor beta chains originate from one sample sequenced in a study of cytomegalovirus exposure and HLA in healthy donors. This table comes from immunoSEQ multiplex PCR, and its TCRdb copy is limited to in-frame clones, with some not included. Of around 300,000 clones listed, 70% to 90% were seen once; the top ten hold 0.9% to 1.1%. The sequenced sample consisted of PBMCs. Receptors originate from a woman aged 18-30 years in good health and CMV-seronegative.

V usage is TRBV30 and J usage is TRBJ2-1; 7 nucleotides match TRBD1. CDR1 is GTSNPN, CDR2 SVGIG, per germline (reference sequence). Trimming cost V 4 bases and J 7 bases; bases outside gene matches: 13. The CDR3 sequence is 15 residues long. The CDR3 region has the DNA TGTGCCTGGACGAAGGGAGACAGGGATTCGAATGAGCAGTTCTTC. This encodes CAWTKGDRDSNEQFF.

This clone was found once. The rearrangement links TRBV18 to TRBJ1-4, with 7 bases aligning to TRBD1. The CDR3 is 13 amino acids. Trimming cost V 4 bases and J 12 bases; bases outside gene matches: 8. In germline, CDR1 is KGHSH, CDR2 LQKENI. The CDR3 DNA is TGTGCCAGCTCACTAGGACAGGAGGACGAACTGTTTTTT. Protein product: CASSLGQEDELFF.

The chain couples TRBV6-5 to TRBJ2-5, with unresolved D. Trimming pared 0 bases from V and 7 bases from J, leaving 18 bases between. Germline lookup yields CDR1 MNHEY and CDR2 SVGAGI. This CDR3 has 16 amino acids. CDR3 amino acids: CASSYSTESWVGTQYF. CDR3 DNA: TGTGCCAGCAGTTACTCTACGGAGTCGTGGGTTGGGACCCAGTACTTC.

CDR3 region: CASSLGRLVEGYTF. CDR3 bases: TGTGCCAGCAGCTTGGGGCGGCTCGTGGAGGGCTACACCTTC. The chain joins TRBV5-6 to TRBJ1-2; no clear D gene. V lost 0 bases to trimming and J lost 8 bases, with 14 bases between them. The CDR3 has 14 residues. Germline assignment: CDR1 SGHDT and CDR2 YYEEEE.

The DNA of the CDR3 is TGTGCCAGCACCAGGGAGGGAAAAGCTTTCTTT. Translated: CASTREGKAFF. The chain uses TRBV28 and TRBJ1-1; D might be TRBD1 (5 bases). CDR1 is MDHEN, CDR2 SYDVKM, per germline. The CDR3 runs to 11 residues. V lost 7 bases and J 9 bases, leaving 12 bases between the germline ends.

DNA for the CDR3: TGTGCCATCAGCGGACAGGGGGATCAATCACCCCTCCACTTT. Residues: CAISGQGDQSPLHF. The gene calls are TRBV10-3 and TRBJ1-6; 10 bases align to TRBD1. The CDR3 has 14 residues. Germline loops: CDR1 ENHRY, CDR2 SYGVKD. V trimming: 6 bases; J trimming: 10 bases; junction bases outside the gene matches: 6.